These 30 T cell receptor beta chains share one sample of origin, sequenced in a study of PD-1 blockade in classical Hodgkin lymphoma. Exposure to brentuximab vedotin varied, and each patient had relapsed following autologous stem cell transplantation. Here immunoSEQ multiplex PCR was the method, and the copy in TCRdb shows in-frame clones only, minus some. In the table there are some 65,000 clones, roughly two thirds of which are singletons. The specimen comprised peripheral blood mononuclear cells (PBMCs), sampled before the second cycle of nivolumab. These receptors all come from a human donor with classical Hodgkin lymphoma.

This chain connects TRBV5-6 to TRBJ2-1; 10 bases are shared with TRBD2. Germline lookup yields CDR1 SGHDT and CDR2 YYEEEE. The junction had 4 bases not matched to a gene; V was cut back by 0 bases and J by 4 bases. The CDR3 loop spans 16 amino acids. DNA for the CDR3: TGTGCCAGCAGCTTGGCACTAGCGGGGTTGTACAATGAGCAGTTCTTC. Translating it yields CASSLALAGLYNEQFF.

The chain has TRBV6-1 and TRBJ2-3; D gene uncertain. The CDR3 extends over 14 amino acids. V dropped 1 base and J dropped 0 bases, with 5 bases sitting between them. The germline V gene encodes CDR1 MNHNS and CDR2 SASEGT. In DNA, the CDR3 is TGTGCCAGCAGTGAAGACTCTAGCACAGATACGCAGTATTTT. Its protein product is CASSEDSSTDTQYF.

The genes are TRBV5-5 and TRBJ2-7; possible D gene TRBD1, 6 bases. The CDR3 has 14 amino acids. The germline CDR1 and CDR2 sequences are SGHKS and YYEKEE (reference sequence). V was trimmed by 3 bases and J by 2 bases, leaving 12 bases between them. The CDR3: CASSWGSGAYEQYF. The CDR3 DNA sequence: TGTGCCAGCAGCTGGGGGTCAGGGGCCTACGAGCAGTACTTC.

Here the CDR3 reads CASSYGTSGSYEQYF. The DNA for the CDR3 is TGTGCCAGCAGTTACGGGACTAGCGGGAGCTACGAGCAGTACTTC. The V and J genes are TRBV6-5 and TRBJ2-7, with 14 bases identical to TRBD2. The germline gives CDR1 MNHEY, CDR2 SVGAGI. V shed 2 bases, J shed 3 bases, and the junction held 0 bases outside the gene matches. CDR3 length: 15 residues.

J is TRBJ2-4 and V is TRBV27, with D possibly being TRBD2 (5 bases). The ends were cut back, 6 bases at V and 3 bases at J, with 12 bases in the middle. Germline V CDR1 and CDR2: MNHEY, SMNVEV (reference sequence). The CDR3 consists of 14 residues. In DNA form, the CDR3 reads TGTGCCAGCAGAGCCGACGGGGACAAAAACATTCAGTACTTC. Encoded protein: CASRADGDKNIQYF.

The chain links TRBV19 to TRBJ2-3, with D maybe TRBD2 (6 bases). Per the germline V gene, CDR1 is LNHDA and CDR2 is SQIVND (reference sequence). V shed 2 bases and J shed 8 bases, with 20 bases lying between them. This CDR3 has 16 residues. The CDR3 region is CASSITGTQDGGTQYF. The CDR3 DNA follows: TGTGCCAGTAGTATAACCGGGACTCAAGACGGGGGTACGCAGTATTTT.

The genes are TRBV7-9 and TRBJ1-6; 7 bases line up with TRBD1. This CDR3 is built from 14 residues. Germline trimming cut 3 bases from V and 11 bases from J; bases unmatched to any gene: 7. CDR1 and CDR2 from the germline V gene are SEHNR and FQNEAQ (reference sequence). The chain's CDR3 is CASSLGQLGTPLHF. CDR3 in DNA: TGTGCCAGCAGCTTGGGACAGCTGGGGACACCCCTCCACTTT.

V usage is TRBV19 and J usage is TRBJ1-5; possible D gene TRBD1, 6 bases. This CDR3 has 16 residues. V gave up 5 bases and J gave up 9 bases, with 23 bases separating them. The V gene's germline CDR1 is LNHDA and CDR2 SQIVND (reference sequence). CDR3 loop: CASSSIPTQQGGPQHF. CDR3 bases: TGTGCCAGTAGTTCAATTCCCACGCAACAGGGAGGGCCCCAGCATTTT.

V usage is TRBV15 and J usage is TRBJ2-1; 13 nucleotides agree with TRBD2. This CDR3 spans 19 amino acids. The germline gives CDR1 LNHNV, CDR2 YYDKDF (reference sequence). Germline trimming cut 0 bases from V and 0 bases from J; bases unmatched to any gene: 5. CDR3: CATSRDLTSGGSSYNEQFF. CDR3 nucleotide sequence: TGTGCCACCAGCAGAGATCTGACTAGCGGGGGGAGCTCCTACAATGAGCAGTTCTTC.

This chain joins TRBV4-2 and TRBJ1-1; weak D call: TRBD1 (5 bases). The V end was cut by 0 bases, the J end by 0 bases, with 20 bases between. Germline loops: CDR1 LGHNA, CDR2 YNFKEQ. The CDR3 covers 19 residues. Here the CDR3 reads CASSQDSRGRAPMNTEAFF. CDR3 bases: TGTGCCAGCAGCCAAGATTCGCGGGGCAGGGCTCCCATGAACACTGAAGCTTTCTTT.

The rearrangement joins TRBV9 to TRBJ1-1, with no clear D. Germline loops: CDR1 SGDLS, CDR2 YYNGEE. The CDR3 has 13 residues. The V and J ends lost 0 bases and 6 bases respectively, with 9 bases between them. CDR3 loop: CASSVATGAEAFF. CDR3 DNA: TGTGCCAGCAGCGTAGCTACGGGAGCTGAAGCTTTCTTT. Variable domain in full (rest from reference TRBV9 and TRBJ1-1): DSGVTQTPKHLITATGQRVTLRCSPRSGDLSVYWYQQSLDQGLQFLIQYYNGEERAKGNILERFSAQQFPDLHSELNLSSLELGDSALYFCASSVATGAEAFFGQGTRLTVV.

The genes are TRBV6-5 and TRBJ1-1, with no clear D. CDR1 MNHEY and CDR2 SVGAGI come from the germline V gene. V lost 6 bases, J lost 4 bases, and 9 bases lay in between. This CDR3 contains 12 residues. In DNA form, the CDR3 reads TGTGCCAGCAGGGACCTGAGCACTGAAGCTTTCTTT. As protein: CASRDLSTEAFF.

The genes are TRBV4-1 and TRBJ1-5; D is uncertain. CDR3 size: 17 residues. V dropped 0 bases and J dropped 2 bases, with 14 bases sitting between them. Germline V gene data show CDR1 as MGHRA and CDR2 as YSYEKL. CDR3 sequence: CASSQELDSTGNQPQHF. Here the CDR3 DNA reads TGCGCCAGCAGCCAAGAACTTGACTCGACGGGCAATCAGCCCCAGCATTTT.

The chain joins TRBV11-1 to TRBJ2-3; D unclear. The length of the CDR3 is 15 residues. With 7 bases removed from V and 6 bases from J, the gap between germline ends came to 20 bases. Germline CDR1 reads SGHAT; CDR2 reads FQDESV (reference sequence). CDR3 nucleotide sequence: TGTGCCAGCAACCCCGGTTGGGCCGAGGCGGATACGCAGTATTTT. Residues: CASNPGWAEADTQYF.

V usage is TRBV15 and J usage is TRBJ2-7, with D perhaps being TRBD1 or TRBD2 (7 bases each). CDR1 LNHNV and CDR2 YYDKDF come from the germline V gene (reference sequence). This CDR3 has 14 amino acids. V was pared by 0 bases and J by 3 bases, with 9 bases between. CDR3 DNA: TGTGCCACCAGCAGAGACAGGGGGGGCTACGAGCAGTACTTC. It specifies CATSRDRGGYEQYF.

The rearrangement links TRBV20-1 to TRBJ2-1; D gene unclear. Trimming removed 3 bases at V and 5 bases at J, with 2 bases between. This CDR3 is 10 amino acids long. CDR1 and CDR2 (germline): DFQATT, SNEGSKA (reference sequence). This CDR3 reads CSARDNEQFF. CDR3 bases: TGCAGTGCTAGGGACAATGAGCAGTTCTTC.

The genes are TRBV6-1 and TRBJ2-3; D is perhaps TRBD1 (6 bases). CDR1 is MNHNS, CDR2 SASEGT, per germline. This CDR3 is 12 amino acids long. The V end was cut by 3 bases, the J end by 8 bases, with 9 bases between. The CDR3 loop reads CASSDTGSTQYF. In nucleotides, the CDR3 is TGTGCCAGCAGTGATACAGGGTCTACGCAGTATTTT.

The chain couples TRBV11-1 to TRBJ2-2; 10 nucleotides align to TRBD1. Germline V gives CDR1 SGHAT, CDR2 FQDESV (reference sequence). The CDR3 extends over 15 amino acids. Trimming took 5 bases from V and 7 from J; bases not matched to a gene: 7. DNA of the CDR3: TGTGCCAGCAGCAACGGACAGGGGGAGGGCGGGGAGCTGTTTTTT. Protein sequence: CASSNGQGEGGELFF.

This clone was detected once. The chain carries TRBV28 and TRBJ1-2; D call uncertain. Germline V gives CDR1 MDHEN, CDR2 SYDVKM. The CDR3 totals 14 residues. Trimming removed 3 bases from V and 8 bases from J, with 16 bases in between. The CDR3 is CASSFPLKGEGYTF. The CDR3 nucleotides are TGTGCCAGCAGTTTCCCCCTGAAAGGAGAGGGCTACACCTTC.

The chain joins TRBV25-1 to TRBJ1-2; tentative D call: TRBD1 (6 bases). The germline V gene encodes CDR1 MGHDK and CDR2 SYGVNS. Trimming pared 5 bases from V and 4 bases from J, leaving 20 bases between. This CDR3 has 16 residues. CDR3 coding DNA: TGTGCCAGCAGTTCATTAGAACAGGGAACCTTCTATGGCTACACCTTC. It codes for CASSSLEQGTFYGYTF.

The sample holds one count of this clone. The V call is TRBV5-1, the J call TRBJ1-4, with a possible D match to TRBD1 (5 bases). This CDR3 is built from 16 residues. Germline CDR1 is SGHRS and CDR2 is YFSETQ. V gave up 2 bases and J gave up 5 bases, with 16 bases separating them. CDR3 protein: CASSLQPGTGNEKLFF. Here the CDR3 DNA reads TGCGCCAGCAGCTTACAGCCCGGGACGGGCAATGAAAAACTGTTTTTT.

The chain links TRBV5-1 to TRBJ2-5; D is possibly TRBD1 (6 bases). The germline V gene has CDR1 SGHRS and CDR2 YFSETQ. Trimming stripped 4 bases from V and 5 bases from J, with 18 bases between. This CDR3 has 15 amino acids. In DNA, the CDR3 is TGCGCCAGCAGCACCACAGGGTTTTCGGGGGAGACCCAGTACTTC. Translating it yields CASSTTGFSGETQYF.

This clone has more than one count but fewer than ten. V gene TRBV30 combines with J gene TRBJ2-3, with 13 bases aligning to TRBD2. The CDR3 consists of 14 residues. Germline CDR1 reads GTSNPN; CDR2 reads SVGIG (reference sequence). Germline trimming cut 5 bases from V and 4 bases from J; bases unmatched to any gene: 3. The CDR3 coding sequence is TGTGCCTGGGGACTAGCGGGGGCCCCAGATACGCAGTATTTT. It is translated as CAWGLAGAPDTQYF. Full variable domain (remainder filled in from reference TRBV30 and TRBJ2-3): SQTIHQWPATLVQPVGSPLSLECTVEGTSNPNLYWYRQAAGRGLQLLFYSVGIGQISSEVPQNLSASRPQDRQFILSSKKLLLSDSGFYLCAWGLAGAPDTQYFGPGTRLTVL.

This chain uses TRBV5-1 with TRBJ1-5; D is unresolved. This CDR3 is built from 20 residues. The ends were cut back, 0 bases at V and 0 bases at J, with 22 bases in the middle. The germline CDR1 and CDR2 sequences are SGHRS and YFSETQ. DNA of the CDR3: TGCGCCAGCAGCTTGGTTAGTGTGGGGTTAGCAGCTTATAGCAATCAGCCCCAGCATTTT. Encoded protein: CASSLVSVGLAAYSNQPQHF.

The chain is built from TRBV18 and TRBJ1-4; D is unresolved. V lost 3 bases and J 8 bases, leaving 22 bases between the germline ends. This CDR3 comprises 17 residues. The V gene's germline CDR1 is KGHSH and CDR2 LQKENI. This chain's CDR3 is CASSPETVKGVREKLFF. The CDR3 coding sequence is TGTGCCAGCTCACCGGAAACAGTTAAGGGTGTCAGAGAAAAACTGTTTTTT.

The chain carries TRBV19 and TRBJ1-1; a possible D gene is TRBD1 (5 bases). The germline gives CDR1 LNHDA, CDR2 SQIVND (reference sequence). Trimming removed 6 bases from V and 0 bases from J, with 14 bases in between. The CDR3 spans 15 residues. CDR3 protein: CASSKPGRMNTEAFF. The CDR3 nucleotides read TGTGCCAGTAGCAAACCGGGACGGATGAACACTGAAGCTTTCTTT.

The chain has TRBV4-1 and TRBJ2-3; D perhaps matches TRBD2 (6 bases). The CDR3 has 17 residues. Deletions cut 0 bases from V and 3 bases from J, with 16 bases between. Looked up from germline, CDR1 is MGHRA and CDR2 is YSYEKL. CDR3 sequence: CASSQEGEEGRTDTQYF. CDR3 sequence (DNA): TGCGCCAGCAGCCAAGAAGGAGAGGAGGGGAGGACAGATACGCAGTATTTT.

The chain employs TRBV7-6 and TRBJ1-4; no firm D call. V was clipped by 1 base and J by 6 bases, with 9 bases between them. Germline-derived CDR1 and CDR2 are SGHVS and FNYEAQ. The CDR3 has 14 residues. The DNA of the CDR3 is TGTGCCAGCAGCTTAGGGGGAGCCGATGAAAAACTGTTTTTT. It encodes CASSLGGADEKLFF.

The rearrangement joins TRBV7-2 to TRBJ1-1; D call uncertain. Trimming took off 4 bases at V and 3 bases at J, with 15 bases between the two ends. The CDR3 has 15 amino acids. Germline CDR1 SGHTA, CDR2 FQGNSA. DNA for the CDR3: TGTGCCAGCAGCTCTTCGACCCTTTCGCACACTGAAGCTTTCTTT. Translating it yields CASSSSTLSHTEAFF.

This clone has more than one count but fewer than ten. The chain employs TRBV4-1 and TRBJ1-2, with D uncertain. V was shortened by 2 bases and J by 2 bases, with 9 bases between the two germline ends. Germline CDR1 and CDR2: MGHRA and YSYEKL. CDR3 length: 14 residues. The chain's CDR3 is CASSQLQINYGYTF. In nucleotides, the CDR3 is TGCGCCAGCAGCCAATTACAAATCAACTATGGCTACACCTTC.